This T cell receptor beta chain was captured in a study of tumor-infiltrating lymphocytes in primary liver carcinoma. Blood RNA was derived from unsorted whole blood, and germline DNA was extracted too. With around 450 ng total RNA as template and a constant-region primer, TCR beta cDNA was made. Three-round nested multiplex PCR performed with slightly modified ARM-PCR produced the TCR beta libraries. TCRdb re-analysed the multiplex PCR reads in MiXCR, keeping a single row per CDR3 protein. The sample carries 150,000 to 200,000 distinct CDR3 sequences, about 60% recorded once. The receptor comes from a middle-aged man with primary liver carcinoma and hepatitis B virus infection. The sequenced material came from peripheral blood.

The CDR3 sequence: CATSRDNIETQYF. CDR3 nucleotide sequence: TGTGCCACCAGCAGAGATAATATTGAGACCCAGTACTTC. The chain has TRBV15 and TRBJ2-5; D is unresolved. Germline V CDR1 and CDR2: LNHNV, YYDKDF (reference sequence). V lost 0 bases, J lost 5 bases, and 7 bases lay in between. The CDR3 is 13 residues long.